This T cell receptor (beta chain) was obtained from a study of blood T cell repertoires in COVID-19. Study overall: The samples span acute and convalescent COVID-19 from the United States, Italy and Spain. In each case, the material was cDNA or gDNA derived from T cells, B-cell-depleted T cells, or PBMCs.

As processed by the authors: Scientists estimated how many nucleated cells there were by amplifying reference gene primers. Sequencing was performed with immunoSEQ multiplex PCR; in TCRdb, only in-frame clones are kept and a portion is missing. That table furnishes V, J and clone size, whereas the DNA furnished D and trimming. The data show over 30,000 clones, with 70% to 90% seen just once and roughly an eighth held by the top ten. The TCR comes from a man between 65 and 85 years old with active COVID-19. The sequenced material came from peripheral blood.

This CDR3 reads CASSQAYGGGNEQFF. CDR3 DNA sequence: TGTGCCAGCAGCCAAGCTTACGGGGGGGGTAATGAGCAGTTCTTC. The chain is built from TRBV3-1 (or the pseudogene TRBV3-2) and TRBJ2-1, with 8 bases fitting TRBD2. The CDR3 runs 15 residues. Per the germline V gene, CDR1 is LGHDT and CDR2 is YNNKEL (reference sequence). The V gene end was trimmed by 1 base and the J gene end by 7 bases; junction bases not matched to a gene: 6.